This section outlines one T cell receptor beta chain sequence together with its context. The data originate from a study of cytotoxic CD8 clonotypes in ibrutinib-treated CLL. TCRdb keeps only in-frame clones here, not all; method: immunoSEQ multiplex PCR. The sample carries some 200,000 clones, around 70% recorded once. The V segment lost 5 bases and the J segment 5 bases; nucleotides outside the gene matches: 16. CDR3 length equals 17 residues. Looked up from germline, CDR1 is MDHEN and CDR2 is SYDVKM. The TCR originated in a human donor with chronic lymphocytic leukemia. J is TRBJ2-5 and V is TRBV28; 8 positions match TRBD1. This specimen was PBMCs, taken after 24 months of ibrutinib treatment. CDR3 nucleotide sequence: TGTGCCAGCAGTGAGGGACAGGTCCTACCCCTATCTGAGACCCAGTACTTC. Translation gives CASSEGQVLPLSETQYF.